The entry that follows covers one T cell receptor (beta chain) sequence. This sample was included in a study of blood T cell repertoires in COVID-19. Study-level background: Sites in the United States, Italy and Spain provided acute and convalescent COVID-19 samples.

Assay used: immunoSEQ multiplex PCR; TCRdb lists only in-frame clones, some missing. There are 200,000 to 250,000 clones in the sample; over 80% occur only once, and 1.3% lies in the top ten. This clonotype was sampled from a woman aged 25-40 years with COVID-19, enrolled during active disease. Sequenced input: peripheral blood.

For the CDR3, the DNA is TGTGCCAGCAGCCAGGACAGGTTCAGCACAGATACGCAGTATTTT. Translating gives CASSQDRFSTDTQYF. J is TRBJ2-3 and V is TRBV6-4, with 7 bases lining up with TRBD1. CDR1 is MRHNA, CDR2 SNTAGT, per germline. J lost 0 bases, V lost 6 bases, and 6 bases had no gene match. CDR3 length equals 15 residues.